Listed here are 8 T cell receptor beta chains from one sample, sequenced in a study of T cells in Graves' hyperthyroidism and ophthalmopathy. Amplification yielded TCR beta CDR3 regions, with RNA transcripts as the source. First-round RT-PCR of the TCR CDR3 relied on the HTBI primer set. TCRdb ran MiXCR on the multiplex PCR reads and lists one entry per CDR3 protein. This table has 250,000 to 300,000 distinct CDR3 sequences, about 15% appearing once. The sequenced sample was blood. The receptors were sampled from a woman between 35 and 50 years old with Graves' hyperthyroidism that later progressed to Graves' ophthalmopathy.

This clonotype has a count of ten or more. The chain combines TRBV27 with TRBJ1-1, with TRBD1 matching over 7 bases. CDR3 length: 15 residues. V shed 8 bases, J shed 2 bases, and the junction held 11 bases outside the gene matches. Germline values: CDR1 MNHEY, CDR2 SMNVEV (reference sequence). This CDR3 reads CASVRGGGYNTEAFF. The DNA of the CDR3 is TGTGCCAGCGTCCGGGGAGGGGGCTATAACACTGAAGCTTTCTTT.

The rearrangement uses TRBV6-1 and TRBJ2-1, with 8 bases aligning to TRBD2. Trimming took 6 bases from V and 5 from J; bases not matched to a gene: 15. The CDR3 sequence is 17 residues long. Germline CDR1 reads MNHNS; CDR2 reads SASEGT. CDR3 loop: CASRDFIAGPAHNEQFF. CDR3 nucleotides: TGTGCCAGCAGGGACTTTATAGCGGGACCAGCCCACAATGAGCAGTTCTTC.

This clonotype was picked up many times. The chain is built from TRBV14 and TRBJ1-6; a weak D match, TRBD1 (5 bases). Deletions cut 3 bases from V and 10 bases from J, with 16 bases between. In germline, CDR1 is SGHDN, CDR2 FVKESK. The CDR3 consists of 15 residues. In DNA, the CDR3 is TGTGCCAGCAGCCAGACTCAGGGAAGAAACTCACCCCTCCACTTT. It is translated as CASSQTQGRNSPLHF.

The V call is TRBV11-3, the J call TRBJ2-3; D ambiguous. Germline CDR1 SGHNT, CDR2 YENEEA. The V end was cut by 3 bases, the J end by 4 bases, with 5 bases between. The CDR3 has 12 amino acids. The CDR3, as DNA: TGTGCCAGCAGCTTTATAGCAGATACGCAGTATTTT. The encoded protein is CASSFIADTQYF.

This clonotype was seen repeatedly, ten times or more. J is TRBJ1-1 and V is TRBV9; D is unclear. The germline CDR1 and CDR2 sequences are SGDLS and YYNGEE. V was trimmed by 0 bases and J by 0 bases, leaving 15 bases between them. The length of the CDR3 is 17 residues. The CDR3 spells CASSVGGGGILNTEAFF. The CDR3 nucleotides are TGTGCCAGCAGCGTAGGAGGTGGTGGGATTTTGAACACTGAAGCTTTCTTT.

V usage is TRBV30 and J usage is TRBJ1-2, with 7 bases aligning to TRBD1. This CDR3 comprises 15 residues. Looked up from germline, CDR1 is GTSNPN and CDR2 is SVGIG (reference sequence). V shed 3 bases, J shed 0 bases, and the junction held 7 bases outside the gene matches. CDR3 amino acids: CAWSATGLANYGYTF. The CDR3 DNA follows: TGTGCCTGGAGCGCGACAGGGCTCGCTAACTATGGCTACACCTTC.

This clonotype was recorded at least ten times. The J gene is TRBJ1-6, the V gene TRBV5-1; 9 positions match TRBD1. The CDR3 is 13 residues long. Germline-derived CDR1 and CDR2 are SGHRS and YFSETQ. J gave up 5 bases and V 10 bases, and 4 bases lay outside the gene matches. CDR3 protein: CAGWDRDNSPLHF. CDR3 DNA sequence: TGCGCCGGTTGGGACAGGGATAATTCACCCCTCCACTTT.

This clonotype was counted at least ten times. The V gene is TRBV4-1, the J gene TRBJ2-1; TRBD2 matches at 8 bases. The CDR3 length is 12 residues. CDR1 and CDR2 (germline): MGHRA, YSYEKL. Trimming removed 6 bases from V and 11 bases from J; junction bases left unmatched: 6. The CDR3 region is CASSSIAGKQFF. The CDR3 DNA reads TGCGCCAGCAGTTCAATAGCGGGGAAGCAGTTCTTC.